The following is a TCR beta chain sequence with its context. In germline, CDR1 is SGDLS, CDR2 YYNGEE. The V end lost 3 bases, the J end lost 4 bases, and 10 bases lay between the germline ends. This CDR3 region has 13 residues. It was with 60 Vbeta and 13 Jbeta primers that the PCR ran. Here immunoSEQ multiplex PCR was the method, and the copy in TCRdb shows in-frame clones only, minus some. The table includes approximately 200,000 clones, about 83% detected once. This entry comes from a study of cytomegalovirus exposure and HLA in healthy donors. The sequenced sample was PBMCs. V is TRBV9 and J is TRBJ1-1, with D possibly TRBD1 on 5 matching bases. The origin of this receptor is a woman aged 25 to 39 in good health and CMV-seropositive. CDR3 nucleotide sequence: TGTGCCAGCAGCGCTGATACAGGCACTGAAGCTTTCTTT. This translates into CASSADTGTEAFF. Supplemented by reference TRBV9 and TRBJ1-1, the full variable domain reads DSGVTQTPKHLITATGQRVTLRCSPRSGDLSVYWYQQSLDQGLQFLIQYYNGEERAKGNILERFSAQQFPDLHSELNLSSLELGDSALYFCASSADTGTEAFFGQGTRLTVV.